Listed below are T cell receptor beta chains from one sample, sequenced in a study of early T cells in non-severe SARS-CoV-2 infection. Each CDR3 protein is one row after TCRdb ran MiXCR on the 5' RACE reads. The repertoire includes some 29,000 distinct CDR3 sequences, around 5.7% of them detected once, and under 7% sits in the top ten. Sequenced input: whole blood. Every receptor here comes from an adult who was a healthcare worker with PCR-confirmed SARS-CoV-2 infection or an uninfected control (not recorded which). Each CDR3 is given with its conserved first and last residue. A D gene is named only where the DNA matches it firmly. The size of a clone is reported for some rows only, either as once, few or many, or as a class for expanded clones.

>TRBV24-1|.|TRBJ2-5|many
TGTGCCACCTCAGAATCCGGGACCACCCAAGAGACCCAGTACTTC
CATSESGTTQETQYF
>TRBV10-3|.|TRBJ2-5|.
TGTGCCATCAGTGTGCAGGGAAAAGAGACCCAGTACTTC
CAISVQGKETQYF
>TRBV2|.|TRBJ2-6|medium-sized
TGTGCCAGCAGTTTCTGGAGCTCTGGGGCCAACGTCCTGACTTTC
CASSFWSSGANVLTF
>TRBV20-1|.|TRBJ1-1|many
TGCAGTGCTAGAGATATGAGGAACACTGAAGCTTTCTTT
CSARDMRNTEAFF
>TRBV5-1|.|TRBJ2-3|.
TGCGCCAGCAGCGGGGGGACCTACATAGACATAGATACGCAGTATTTT
CASSGGTYIDIDTQYF
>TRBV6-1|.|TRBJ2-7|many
TGTGCCAGCAGTGAAAGGGGCAGGGCTTACGAGCAGTACTTC
CASSERGRAYEQYF
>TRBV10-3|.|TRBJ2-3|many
TGTGCCATCAGTTACGACTCATCCACAGATACGCAGTATTTT
CAISYDSSTDTQYF
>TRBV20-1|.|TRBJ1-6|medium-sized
TGCAGTTGTGGGTTTAATTCACCCCTCCACTTT
CSCGFNSPLHF
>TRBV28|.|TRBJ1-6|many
TGTGCCAGCAGTTTACCAGGGAAGAGTTCACCCCTCCACTTT
CASSLPGKSSPLHF
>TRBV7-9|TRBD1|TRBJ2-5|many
TGTGCCAGCAGCTCCTCACAGGGGGAAGAGACCCAGTACTTC
CASSSSQGEETQYF
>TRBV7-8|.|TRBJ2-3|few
TGTGCCAGCAGCTTAGGGTACGAGAGGATAGATACGCAGTATTTT
CASSLGYERIDTQYF
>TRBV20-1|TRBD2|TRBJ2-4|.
TGCAGTGCCAAGCCTAGCGGATTAGCCAAAAACATTCAGTACTTC
CSAKPSGLAKNIQYF
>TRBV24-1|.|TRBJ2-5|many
TGTGCCACCAGTGACGGTGGGTCCACCCGGGCCCAGTACTTC
CATSDGGSTRAQYF
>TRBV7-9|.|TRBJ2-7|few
TGTGCCAGCAGTTTCAGTGTGGGGGAGCAGTACTTC
CASSFSVGEQYF
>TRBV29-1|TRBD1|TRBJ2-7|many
TGCAGCGCCCACCGGGACAGGGGAGGCGAGCAGTACTTC
CSAHRDRGGEQYF
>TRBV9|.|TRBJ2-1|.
TGTGCCAGCAGCCCCACGCGAGGGGAGCAGTTCTTC
CASSPTRGEQFF
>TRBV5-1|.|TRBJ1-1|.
TGCGCCAGCAGCCGGAGCAGGAACACTGAAGCTTTCTTT
CASSRSRNTEAFF
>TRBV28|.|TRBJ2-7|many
TGTGCCAGCAGTTTGTATCCAGGGGACAACTACGAGCAGTACTTC
CASSLYPGDNYEQYF
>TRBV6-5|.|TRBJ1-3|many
TGTGCCAGCAGGGGACGGAGCTCTGGAAACACCATATATTTT
CASRGRSSGNTIYF
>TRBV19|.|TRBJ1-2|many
TGTGCCAGTAGCATACGGGGGAACTATGGCTACACCTTC
CASSIRGNYGYTF
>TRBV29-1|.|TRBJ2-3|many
TGCAGCGTTGTGGACTTCACAGATACGCAGTATTTT
CSVVDFTDTQYF
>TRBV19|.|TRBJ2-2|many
TGTGCCAGTAGTACCCCAGGGGAGGCGGGCACCGGGGAGCTGTTTTTT
CASSTPGEAGTGELFF
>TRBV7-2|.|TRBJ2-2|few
TGTGCCAGCAGCTATAGATCCGGGGAGCTGTTTTTT
CASSYRSGELFF
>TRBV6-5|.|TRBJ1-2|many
TGTGCCAGCAGTTACGATAAGGGGGTTGTCAGCTATGGCTACACCTTC
CASSYDKGVVSYGYTF
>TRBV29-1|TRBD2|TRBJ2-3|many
TGCAGCGTTGAGGGAATAGCGGGGGGGCAGTTCACAGATACGCAGTATTTT
CSVEGIAGGQFTDTQYF
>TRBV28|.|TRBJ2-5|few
TGTGCCAGCAGCTCGAGGGGGACCCAGTACTTC
CASSSRGTQYF
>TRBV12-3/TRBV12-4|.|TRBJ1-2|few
TGTGCCAGCAGCCCACTTCTATCCGGCACCTTC
CASSPLLSGTF
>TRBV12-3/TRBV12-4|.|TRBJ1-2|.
TGTGCCAGCAGTTTAGTTAACTATGGCTACACCTTC
CASSLVNYGYTF
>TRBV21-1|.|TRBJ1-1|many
TGTGCCAGCAGCAAAAGAGGGGCGGAAGACAGGGAAGCTTTCTTT
CASSKRGAEDREAFF
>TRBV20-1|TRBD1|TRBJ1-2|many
TGCAGTGCTCAAAACAGGGGCTATGGCTACACCTTC
CSAQNRGYGYTF
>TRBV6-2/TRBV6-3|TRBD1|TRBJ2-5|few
TGTGCCAGCAGCTCGGGACAGGGGAGACAGAGCCAAGAGACCCAGTACTTC
CASSSGQGRQSQETQYF
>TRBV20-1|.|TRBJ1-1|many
TGCAGTGCTAGTTCCTCGGGGGGTAGGAACACTGAAGCTTTCTTT
CSASSSGGRNTEAFF
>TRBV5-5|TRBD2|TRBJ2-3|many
TGTGCCAGCAGCTTCGGACTAGCGGGGGGTATGGGAGATACGCAGTATTTT
CASSFGLAGGMGDTQYF
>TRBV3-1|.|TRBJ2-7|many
TGTGCCAGCAGCCAGAGCGGCCCAGCGACCCCCTACGAGCAGTACTTC
CASSQSGPATPYEQYF
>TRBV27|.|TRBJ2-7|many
TGTGCCAGCAGTTTCTTAGGGGTTGGAAACGAGCAGTACTTC
CASSFLGVGNEQYF
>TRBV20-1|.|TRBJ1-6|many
TGCAGTGCCTTGGGCACGAGCTCCTATAATTCACCCCTCCACTTT
CSALGTSSYNSPLHF
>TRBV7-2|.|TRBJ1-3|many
TGTGCCAGCAGCTTAGTGCTATACTCTGGAAACACCATATATTTT
CASSLVLYSGNTIYF
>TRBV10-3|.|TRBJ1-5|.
TGTGCCATCAGTTCACAGGGCGGTAATAGCAATCAGCCCCAGCATTTT
CAISSQGGNSNQPQHF
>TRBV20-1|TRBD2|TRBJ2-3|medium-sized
TGCAGTGCTACGACTAGCAGTACAGATACGCAGTATTTT
CSATTSSTDTQYF
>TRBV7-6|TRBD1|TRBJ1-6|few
TGTGCCAGCAGCTTATTACGGGACAGGAATTCACCCCTCCACTTT
CASSLLRDRNSPLHF
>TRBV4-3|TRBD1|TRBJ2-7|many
TGCGCCAGCGGGGCGTGGACAGGGACCTACGAGCAGTACTTC
CASGAWTGTYEQYF
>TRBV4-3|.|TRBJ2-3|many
TGCGCCAGCAGCCAAGATATGAGAGGGAGTCTCACAGATACGCAGTATTTT
CASSQDMRGSLTDTQYF
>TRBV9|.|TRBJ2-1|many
TGTGCCAGCCGAGGGGGTCGTAGTGAGCAGTTCTTC
CASRGGRSEQFF
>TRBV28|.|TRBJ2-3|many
TGTGCCAGCAGTTCCCCCGGGACGAGCACAGATACGCAGTATTTT
CASSSPGTSTDTQYF
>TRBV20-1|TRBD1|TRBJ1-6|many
TGCAGTGCTAGAGAGGGCAGGGGGCCCTATAATTCACCCCTCCACTTT
CSAREGRGPYNSPLHF
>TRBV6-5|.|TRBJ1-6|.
TGTGCCAGCAGTTACTTTCGCCCTAATAATTCACCCCTCCACTTT
CASSYFRPNNSPLHF
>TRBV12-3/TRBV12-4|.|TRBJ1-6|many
TGTGCCAGCAGTTTAACAGGGCCGCCGAATTCACCCCTCCACTTT
CASSLTGPPNSPLHF
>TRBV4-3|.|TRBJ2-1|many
TGCGCCAGCAGCCAAGTCCGGGGAGGCCAGGCCTACAATGAGCAGTTCTTC
CASSQVRGGQAYNEQFF
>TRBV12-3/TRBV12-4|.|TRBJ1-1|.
TGTGCCAGCAGTTTATCCGCTATGAACACTGAAGCTTTCTTT
CASSLSAMNTEAFF
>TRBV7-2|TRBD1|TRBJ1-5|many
TGTGCCAGCAGTTCCCACCCGGACAGGAACAATCAGCCCCAGCATTTT
CASSSHPDRNNQPQHF
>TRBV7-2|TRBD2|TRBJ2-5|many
TGTGCCAGCAGCCGCCGGGGCAGCGGGGGGGCTCATGAGACCCAGTACTTC
CASSRRGSGGAHETQYF
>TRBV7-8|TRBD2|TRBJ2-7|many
TGTGCCAGCAGCCACCCGGTCCTAGCGGGGAAAACCGACTCCTACGAGCAGTACTTC
CASSHPVLAGKTDSYEQYF
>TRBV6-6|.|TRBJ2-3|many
TGTGCCAGCAGTTACTCAACTTTAGTAGGGGCAGATACGCAGTATTTT
CASSYSTLVGADTQYF
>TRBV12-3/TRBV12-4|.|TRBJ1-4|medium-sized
TGTGCCAGCAGCCCTCCAGCCCAGGGAAAACTGTTTTTT
CASSPPAQGKLFF
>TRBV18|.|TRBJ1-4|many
TGTGCCAGCTCACACCTTACGACGGGTGAAAAACTGTTTTTT
CASSHLTTGEKLFF